The entry below describes one TCR beta chain. Germline V gene lookup returns CDR1 SGHRS and CDR2 YFSETQ. Trimming cost V 0 bases and J 2 bases; bases outside gene matches: 7. The CDR3 consists of 17 residues. The data are from a study of cytomegalovirus exposure and HLA in healthy donors. Donors were ostensibly healthy at sampling, although undocumented immune exposures were probable. In the PCR, 60 Vbeta and 13 Jbeta primers were used. Here immunoSEQ multiplex PCR was the method, and the copy in TCRdb shows in-frame clones only, minus some. The sample has some 190,000 clones, just under 80% seen once.

Sequencing was performed on PBMCs. The sequence was obtained from a woman in her 30s in good health and CMV-seronegative. This rearrangement joins TRBV5-1 to TRBJ2-3, with 9 bases fitting TRBD2. Written as DNA, the CDR3 is TGCGCCAGCAGCTTGGAGGTAGCGGGGGCCTACACAGATACGCAGTATTTT. Protein: CASSLEVAGAYTDTQYF.